This T cell receptor beta chain came from a study of beta chain features in type 1 diabetes. About the study: Age, gender and cell yields were alike across patients and healthy donors.

TCRB transcripts that were expressed got sequenced, as all of the isolated RNA had been reverse transcribed. Produced via immunoSEQ multiplex PCR; TCRdb's table is partial and in-frame only. In the table there are 400,000 to 500,000 clones, 14% of which are singletons. The J segment lost 0 bases and the V segment lost 4 bases, leaving 0 bases of the junction unmatched. Germline V CDR1 and CDR2: LNHDA, SQIVND (reference sequence). The CDR3 consists of 16 residues. The V gene is TRBV19, the J gene TRBJ2-2; 12 nucleotides match TRBD2. Sequences were obtained from naive CD4+ T cells from blood. The receptor comes from a man younger than 45 in good health. The DNA for the CDR3 is TGTGCCAGTAGTAGGACTAGCGGGGCGAACACCGGGGAGCTGTTTTTT. Translating gives CASSRTSGANTGELFF.